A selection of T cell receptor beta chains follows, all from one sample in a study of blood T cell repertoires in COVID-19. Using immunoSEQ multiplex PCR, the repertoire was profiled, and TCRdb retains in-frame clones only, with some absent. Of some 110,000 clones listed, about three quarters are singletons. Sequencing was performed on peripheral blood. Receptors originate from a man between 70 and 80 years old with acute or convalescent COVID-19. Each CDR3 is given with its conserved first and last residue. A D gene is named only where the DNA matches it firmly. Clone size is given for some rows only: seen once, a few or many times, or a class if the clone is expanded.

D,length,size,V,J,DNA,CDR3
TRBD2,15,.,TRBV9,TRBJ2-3,TGTGCCAGCAGCGCCGGGACTAGCTTCACAGATACGCAGTATTTT,CASSAGTSFTDTQYF
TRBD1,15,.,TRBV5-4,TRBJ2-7,TGTGCCAGCAGCCGGGCGGGACAGGGACTCTACGAGCAGTACTTC,CASSRAGQGLYEQYF
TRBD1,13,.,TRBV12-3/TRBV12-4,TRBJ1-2,TGTGCCAGCAGTCTCGGACAGGGCTATGGCTACACCTTC,CASSLGQGYGYTF
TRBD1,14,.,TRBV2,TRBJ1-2,TGTGCCAGCAGCGCCGGGACAGCTACTTTGGGCTACACCTTC,CASSAGTATLGYTF
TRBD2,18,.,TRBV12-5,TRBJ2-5,TGTGCTAGTGGTTTGGCAGTGGCTAGCGGGGGGGCAGAAGAGACCCAGTACTTC,CASGLAVASGGAEETQYF
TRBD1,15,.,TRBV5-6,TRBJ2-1,TGTGCCAGCAGCTTTGACAGGGTTCCCTACAATGAGCAGTTCTTC,CASSFDRVPYNEQFF
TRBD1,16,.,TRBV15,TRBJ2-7,TGTGCCACCAGCACAATGCCGGGACAGGGGTCCTACGAGCAGTACTTC,CATSTMPGQGSYEQYF
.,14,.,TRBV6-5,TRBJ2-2,TGTGCCAGCATCTCCCCTGAGGGGGCCGGGGAGCTGTTTTTT,CASISPEGAGELFF
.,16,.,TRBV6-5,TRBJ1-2,TGTGCCAGCAGTTACTCGGGCAGGGGCTCGGGCTATGGCTACACCTTC,CASSYSGRGSGYGYTF
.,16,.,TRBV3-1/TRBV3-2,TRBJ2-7,TGTGCCAGCAGCCAAGATGCAGGGGGGATCCCCTACGAGCAGTACTTC,CASSQDAGGIPYEQYF
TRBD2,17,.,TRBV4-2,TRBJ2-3,TGTGCCAGCAGCTTAGGAGGACTAGCGGGGAACACAGATACGCAGTATTTT,CASSLGGLAGNTDTQYF
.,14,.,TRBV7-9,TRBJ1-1,TGTGCCAGCAGCTTCTGGGACACGAACACTGAAGCTTTCTTT,CASSFWDTNTEAFF
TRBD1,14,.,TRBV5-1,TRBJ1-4,TGCGCCAGCAGCTTTACAGGGGTCGACGAAAAACTGTTTTTT,CASSFTGVDEKLFF
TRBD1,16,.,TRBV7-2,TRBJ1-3,TGTGCCAGCAGCTTGCATGGGACAGGCAATGGAAACACCATATATTTT,CASSLHGTGNGNTIYF
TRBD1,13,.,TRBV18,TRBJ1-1,TGTGCCAGCTCACAGGGGGCAGACACTGAAGCTTTCTTT,CASSQGADTEAFF
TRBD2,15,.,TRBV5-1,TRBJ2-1,TGCGCCAGCAGCCCGGGACTAGCGTCGTACAATGAGCAGTTCTTC,CASSPGLASYNEQFF
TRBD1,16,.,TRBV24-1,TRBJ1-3,TGTGCCACCAGTGAGGGACAGGGGCGATCTGGAAACACCATATATTTT,CATSEGQGRSGNTIYF
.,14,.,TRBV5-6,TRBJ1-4,TGTGCCAGCAGCTTGCTTGCAACTAATGAAAAACTGTTTTTT,CASSLLATNEKLFF
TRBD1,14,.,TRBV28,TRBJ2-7,TGTGCCAGCAGCCCAGGTGACAGGGTGCAAGAGCAGTACTTC,CASSPGDRVQEQYF
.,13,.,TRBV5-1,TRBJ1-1,TGCGCCAGCAGCGAGTACCTGAACACTGAAGCTTTCTTT,CASSEYLNTEAFF
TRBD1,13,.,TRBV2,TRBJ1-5,TGTGCCAGCAGGGTCAGGACAGGGAGGCCCCAGCATTTT,CASRVRTGRPQHF
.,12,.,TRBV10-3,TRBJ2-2,TGTGCCATCCGGGTCTACACCGGGGAGCTGTTTTTT,CAIRVYTGELFF
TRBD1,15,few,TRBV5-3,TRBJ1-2,TGTGCCAGAAGCTTGGGGACAGGGAAAGAAGAGGGCTACACCTTC,CARSLGTGKEEGYTF
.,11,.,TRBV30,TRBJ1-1,TGTGCCTGGACGTTCGAGGTTGGAGCTTTCTTT,CAWTFEVGAFF
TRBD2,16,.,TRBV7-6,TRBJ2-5,TGTGCCAGCAGCTTAAAACTAGCGGGGGAGGGAGAGACCCAGTACTTC,CASSLKLAGEGETQYF
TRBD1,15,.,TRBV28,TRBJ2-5,TGTGCCAGCAGGGGAATTGGGACAGCCCAAGAGACCCAGTACTTC,CASRGIGTAQETQYF